One T cell receptor beta chain is described in this entry. This clone's antigen is unknown. It has no much larger one-base neighbor in the sample; base qualities were not kept. The data were obtained in a study of Graves' ophthalmopathy and Graves' hyperthyroidism (dated by TCRdb to 2016 to 2018). For the study in its entirety: Peripheral blood was collected at initial diagnosis, before any treatment. TCR beta repertoire signatures were used to distinguish Graves' ophthalmopathy from Graves' hyperthyroidism and to predict progression to ophthalmopathy. In total, under 150 blood samples were TCR-sequenced: 40 to 45 ophthalmopathy, around 75 hyperthyroidism and some 17 hyperthyroidism-to-ophthalmopathy patients. To explore V-J signatures that separate ophthalmopathy from hyperthyroidism, a discovery set of fewer than 110 patients was enrolled, consisting of more than 40 with ophthalmopathy and about 60 with stable hyperthyroidism. An independent validation cohort comprised about 20 hyperthyroidism patients and over 15 patients who later progressed from hyperthyroidism to ophthalmopathy. In several hyperthyroidism patients, the T-cell repertoires found in thyroid tissue were compared with those found in blood. After sampling, hyperthyroidism patients received methimazole starting at 30 mg daily, and ophthalmopathy patients received high-dose intravenous methylprednisolone. The approximately 95 discovery patients were divided at random into training and test sets in a 7:3 ratio. The research as a whole found: In cross-validation, the 13-signature model distinguished ophthalmopathy from stable hyperthyroidism with about 90% sensitivity and around 81% specificity, and in the test set the corresponding values were 80% and 75%. In validation, the model predicted ophthalmopathy progression with less than 71% sensitivity and about 73% specificity; approximately 12 predicted patients were CT-confirmed with GO in a median of approximately six months. Most expanded thyroid clonotypes with frequency above 0.001 were also detected in blood, suggesting blood repertoires may reflect the thyroid immune response. Sample size was not predetermined statistically, and investigators were not blinded to group allocation.

CDR1 and CDR2 were assigned from the germline V gene as SGHTA and FQGNSA. The CDR3 sequence holds 15 residues, the cysteine and phenylalanine included. Of all the DNA, just the CDR3 is kept, 45 bases in frame from base 1. Clipping removes 1 base from V and 3 bases from J, with 4 as the unmatched junction base count. TCR beta CDR3 regions were amplified from RNA transcripts for repertoire sequencing. HTBI primers and the Qiagen OneStep RT-PCR kit were used in a first-round RT-PCR, which was followed by a second-round multiplex PCR, size selection and purification. The libraries underwent paired-end sequencing with 100 bp reads on an Illumina HiSeq2000. The study's processing was this. SOAPnuke was used to process the reads, removing any read that contained adapters or uncalled bases, had a mean Phred below 15, or lacked an exact match to the constant primer or identifier. High-quality paired reads were merged with COPE v1.2.5. Each unique nucleotide sequence was defined as a clonotype, and clonotypes were aligned to IMGT TRB V, D and J references with MiTCR v1.1. The analysis was limited to V-J combinations with a frequency above 0.0001, which together covered 99.2% of repertoires. For each V-J combination, a TCR clonal expansion and chaos score was defined as the ratio of F50 clonal expansion to chaos observed in the TCRdist matrix. Welch's t-statistics and random forest were used to narrow the features down to approximately twelve V-J combinations, which were then fed into a naive Bayes classifier. Thyroid-blood repertoire similarity was quantified with the Morisita-Horn index. TCRdb trimmed the raw reads at Q25, called clones with MiXCR and kept productive beta chains. Rows with one shared CDR3 protein collapse into an entry with the most common genes and DNA. TCRdb, not the authors, supplied the V and J calls. The sample table shows roughly 160,000 distinct CDR3 sequences, and under 40% are seen once. The top ten clonotypes cover approximately 6.3% of the sample.

Patients with ophthalmopathy had moderately to severely active disease, with a Clinical Activity Score of 3 or more, a NOSPECS grade of 4 or more, and a disease duration of less than 3 months. Anyone with other autoimmune diseases, uncontrolled infections, pregnancy or lactation was excluded from the study. Clinical symptoms, serum thyroxine, TRAb, thyroid ultrasound and orbital computed tomography were used for diagnosis. PBMCs were isolated from more than 9 ml of fresh peripheral blood by Ficoll-Paque density gradient centrifugation. Total RNA was extracted using Trizol reagent, and RNA quality was checked on an Agilent 2100 Bioanalyzer.

Sample: peripheral blood. Recombination connected TRBV7-2 to TRBJ2-5; a stretch of 8 junction bases matches TRBD1. The origin of this receptor is a woman between 40 and 50 years old with Graves' ophthalmopathy. Donor details come from another sample of the same person, matched by shared clones. The CDR3 sequence is CASSLGQGAKETQYF. DNA sequence: TGTGCCAGCAGCTTAGGGCAGGGGGCTAAAGAGACCCAGTACTTC.